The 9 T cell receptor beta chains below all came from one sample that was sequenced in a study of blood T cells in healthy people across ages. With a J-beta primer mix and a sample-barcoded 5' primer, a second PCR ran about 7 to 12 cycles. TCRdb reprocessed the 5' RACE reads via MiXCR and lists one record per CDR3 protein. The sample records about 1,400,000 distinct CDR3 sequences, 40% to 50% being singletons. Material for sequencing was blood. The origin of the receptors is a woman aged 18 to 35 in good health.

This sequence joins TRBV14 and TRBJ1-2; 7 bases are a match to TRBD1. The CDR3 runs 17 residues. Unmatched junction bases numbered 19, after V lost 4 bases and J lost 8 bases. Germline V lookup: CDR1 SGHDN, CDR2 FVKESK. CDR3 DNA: TGTGCCAGCAGCCCCTCCGTGACAGGGCCTCTCGGAGAGGGCTACACCTTC. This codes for CASSPSVTGPLGEGYTF.

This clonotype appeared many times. CDR3 in amino acids: CASSQAASGGYNEQFF. DNA of the CDR3: TGTGCCAGCAGCCAAGCGGCTAGCGGGGGCTACAATGAGCAGTTCTTC. The chain employs TRBV4-2 and TRBJ2-1; 10 bases are shared with TRBD2. The germline V gene encodes CDR1 LGHNA and CDR2 YNFKEQ. V was clipped by 1 base and J by 3 bases; unmatched bases: 3. This CDR3 contains 16 residues.

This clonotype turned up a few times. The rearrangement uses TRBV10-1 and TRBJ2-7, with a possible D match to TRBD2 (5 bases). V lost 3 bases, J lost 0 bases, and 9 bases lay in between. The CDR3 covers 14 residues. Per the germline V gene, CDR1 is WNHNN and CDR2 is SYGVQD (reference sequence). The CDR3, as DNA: TGCGCCAGCAGTGACGCGGGTTCCTCCTACGAGCAGTACTTC. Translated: CASSDAGSSYEQYF.

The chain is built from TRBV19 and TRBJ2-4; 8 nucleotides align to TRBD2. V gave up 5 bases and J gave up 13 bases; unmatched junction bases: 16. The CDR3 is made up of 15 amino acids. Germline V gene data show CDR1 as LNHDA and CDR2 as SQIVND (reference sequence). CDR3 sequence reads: CASSATSGPYNEQYF. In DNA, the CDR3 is TGTGCCAGTAGTGCCACTAGCGGACCCTACAATGAGCAGTACTTC.

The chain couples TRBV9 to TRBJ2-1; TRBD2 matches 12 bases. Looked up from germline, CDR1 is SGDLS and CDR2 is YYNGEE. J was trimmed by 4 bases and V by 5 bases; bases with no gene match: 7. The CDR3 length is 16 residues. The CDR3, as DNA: TGTGCCAGCAGTCGACTAGCGGGGGTACCATACAATGAGCAGTTCTTC. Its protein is CASSRLAGVPYNEQFF.

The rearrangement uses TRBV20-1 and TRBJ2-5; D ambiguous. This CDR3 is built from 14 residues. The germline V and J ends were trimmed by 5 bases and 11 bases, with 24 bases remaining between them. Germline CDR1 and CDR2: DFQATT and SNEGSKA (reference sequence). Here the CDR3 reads CSAGPIPTYNEQYF. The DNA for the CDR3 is TGCAGTGCTGGCCCCATTCCTACTTACAATGAGCAGTACTTC.

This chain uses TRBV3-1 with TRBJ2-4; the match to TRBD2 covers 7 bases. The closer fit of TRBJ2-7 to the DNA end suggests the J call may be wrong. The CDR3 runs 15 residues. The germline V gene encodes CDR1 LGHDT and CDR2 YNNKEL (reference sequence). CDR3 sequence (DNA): TGTGCCAGCAGCCAAGCCTGGCGCGGGAGTTACGAGCAGTACTTC. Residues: CASSQAWRGSYEQYF.

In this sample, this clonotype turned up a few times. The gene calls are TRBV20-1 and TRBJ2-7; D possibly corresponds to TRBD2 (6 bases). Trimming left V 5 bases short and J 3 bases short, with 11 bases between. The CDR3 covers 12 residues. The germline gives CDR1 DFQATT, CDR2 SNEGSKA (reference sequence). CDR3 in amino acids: CSAAHGSYEQYF. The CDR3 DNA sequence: TGCAGTGCTGCCCACGGGAGCTACGAGCAGTACTTC.

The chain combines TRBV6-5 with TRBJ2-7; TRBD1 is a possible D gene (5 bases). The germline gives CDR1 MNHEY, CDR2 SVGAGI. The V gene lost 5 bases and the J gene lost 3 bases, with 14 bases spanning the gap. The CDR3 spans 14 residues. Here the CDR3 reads CASSIDRPNYEQYF. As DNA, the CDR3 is TGTGCCAGCAGTATTGACAGACCTAACTACGAGCAGTACTTC.